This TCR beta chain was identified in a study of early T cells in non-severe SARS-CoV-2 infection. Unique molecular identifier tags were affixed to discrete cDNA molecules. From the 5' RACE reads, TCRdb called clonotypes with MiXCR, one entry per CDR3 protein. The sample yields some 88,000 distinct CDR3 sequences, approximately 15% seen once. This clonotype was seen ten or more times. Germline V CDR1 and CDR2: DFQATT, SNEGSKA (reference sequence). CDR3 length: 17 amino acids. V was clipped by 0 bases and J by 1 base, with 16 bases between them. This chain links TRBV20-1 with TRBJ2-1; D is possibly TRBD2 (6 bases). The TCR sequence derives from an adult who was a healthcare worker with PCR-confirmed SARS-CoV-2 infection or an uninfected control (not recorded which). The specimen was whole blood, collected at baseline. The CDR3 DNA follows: TGCAGTGCTAGAGATCCCCGTGGGGGGAATTCCTACAATGAGCAGTTCTTC. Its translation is CSARDPRGGNSYNEQFF.